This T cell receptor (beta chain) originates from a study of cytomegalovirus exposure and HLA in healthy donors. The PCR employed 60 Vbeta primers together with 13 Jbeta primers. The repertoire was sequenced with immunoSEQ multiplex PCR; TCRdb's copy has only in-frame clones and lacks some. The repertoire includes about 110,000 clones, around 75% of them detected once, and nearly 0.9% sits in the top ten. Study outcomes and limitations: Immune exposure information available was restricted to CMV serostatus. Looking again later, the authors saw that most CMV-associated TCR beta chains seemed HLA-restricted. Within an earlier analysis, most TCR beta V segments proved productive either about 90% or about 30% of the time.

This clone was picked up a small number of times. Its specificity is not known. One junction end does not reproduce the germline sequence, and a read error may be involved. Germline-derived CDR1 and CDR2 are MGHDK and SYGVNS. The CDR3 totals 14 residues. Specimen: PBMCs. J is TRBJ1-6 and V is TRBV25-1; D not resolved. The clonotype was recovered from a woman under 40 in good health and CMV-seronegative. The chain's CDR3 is CATSPVSYNSPLHF. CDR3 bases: TGTGCCACCAGTCCGGTCTCCTATAATTCACCCCTCCACTTT. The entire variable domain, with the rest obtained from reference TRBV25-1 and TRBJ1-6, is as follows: EADIYQTPRYLVIGTGKKITLECSQTMGHDKMYWYQQDPGMELHLIHYSYGVNSTEKGDLSSESTVSRIRTEHFPLTLESARPSHTSQYLCATSPVSYNSPLHFGNGTRLTVT.